This T cell receptor beta chain was identified in a study of long-term antiretroviral therapy in people with HIV. People in the study who had HIV all got their treatment in the United States. To note about this clone: Its antigen is as yet unknown.

The V end was cut by 1 base, the J end by 7 bases, with 17 bases between. Germline V gene sequence: CDR1 SGHTA, CDR2 FQGNSA. The CDR3 totals 15 residues. Notes on the study in general: Relative to control repertoires, HIV repertoires exhibited narrower CDR3 length ranges.

Run at survey level, the immunoSEQ assay was version v3.0. Clones were read by immunoSEQ multiplex PCR, and TCRdb kept only the in-frame ones, dropping some. The sample records almost 20,000 clones, 75% to 90% being singletons. The material was unsorted PBMCs, obtained 0.2 years after starting antiretroviral therapy. The source is a woman between 40 and 50 years old with HIV. The chain carries TRBV7-2 and TRBJ2-7; the D gene is possibly TRBD1 (5 bases). The CDR3 region has the DNA TGTGCCAGCAGCTTAGTAGGTCGTGGGGCCGGGGAGCAGTACTTC. Protein product: CASSLVGRGAGEQYF.